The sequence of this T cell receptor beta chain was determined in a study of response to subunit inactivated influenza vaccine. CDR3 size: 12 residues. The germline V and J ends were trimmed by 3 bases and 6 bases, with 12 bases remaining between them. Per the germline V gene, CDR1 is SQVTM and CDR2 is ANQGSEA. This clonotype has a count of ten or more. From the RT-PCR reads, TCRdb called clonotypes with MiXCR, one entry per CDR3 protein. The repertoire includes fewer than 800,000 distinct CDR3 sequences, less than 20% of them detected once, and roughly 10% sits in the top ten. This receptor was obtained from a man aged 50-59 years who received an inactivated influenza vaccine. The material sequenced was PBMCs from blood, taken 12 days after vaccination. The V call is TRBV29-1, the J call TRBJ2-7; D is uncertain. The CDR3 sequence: CSVEDGSVEQYF. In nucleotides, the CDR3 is TGCAGCGTTGAGGACGGGTCAGTCGAGCAGTACTTC.